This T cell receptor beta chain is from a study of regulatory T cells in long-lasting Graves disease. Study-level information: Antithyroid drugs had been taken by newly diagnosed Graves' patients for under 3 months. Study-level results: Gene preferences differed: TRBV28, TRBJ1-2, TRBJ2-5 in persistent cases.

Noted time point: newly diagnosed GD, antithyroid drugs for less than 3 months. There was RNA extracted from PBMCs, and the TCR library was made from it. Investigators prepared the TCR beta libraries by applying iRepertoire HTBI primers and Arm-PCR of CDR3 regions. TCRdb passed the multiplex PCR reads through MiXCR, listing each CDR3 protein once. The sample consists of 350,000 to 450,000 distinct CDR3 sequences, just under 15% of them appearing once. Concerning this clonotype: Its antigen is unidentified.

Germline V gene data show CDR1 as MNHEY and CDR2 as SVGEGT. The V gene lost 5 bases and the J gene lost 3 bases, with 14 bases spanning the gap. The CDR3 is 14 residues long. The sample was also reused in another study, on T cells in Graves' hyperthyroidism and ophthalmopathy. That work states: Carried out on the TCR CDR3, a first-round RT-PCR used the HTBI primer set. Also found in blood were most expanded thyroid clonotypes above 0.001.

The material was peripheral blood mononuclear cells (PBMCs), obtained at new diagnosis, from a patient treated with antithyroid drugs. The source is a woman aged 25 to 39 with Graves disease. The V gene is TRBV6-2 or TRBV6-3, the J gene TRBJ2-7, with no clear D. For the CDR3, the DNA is TGTGCCAGCAGTGAAGGCAACGGATACTACGAGCAGTACTTC. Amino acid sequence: CASSEGNGYYEQYF.